Here is one T cell receptor beta chain with its context. Repertoires were generated with immunoSEQ multiplex PCR, while TCRdb's copy carries only in-frame clones and drops some. The sample lists 55,000 to 65,000 clones, around 97% seen once, with over 0.15% in the top ten. These data come from a study of technical replicates of blood from several donors. The germline V gene has CDR1 LGHNA and CDR2 YNFKEQ. The CDR3 spans 17 residues. Trimming removed 1 base at V and 4 bases at J, with 19 bases between. Specimen: T cells isolated from PBMCs. This sequence was found in a human donor in good health. This chain connects TRBV4-2 to TRBJ1-1; D might be TRBD1 (5 bases). In DNA, the CDR3 is TGTGCCAGCAGCCAAGTGGAGGCAGGCCGGAGGGGCACTGAAGCTTTCTTT. Translated: CASSQVEAGRRGTEAFF.